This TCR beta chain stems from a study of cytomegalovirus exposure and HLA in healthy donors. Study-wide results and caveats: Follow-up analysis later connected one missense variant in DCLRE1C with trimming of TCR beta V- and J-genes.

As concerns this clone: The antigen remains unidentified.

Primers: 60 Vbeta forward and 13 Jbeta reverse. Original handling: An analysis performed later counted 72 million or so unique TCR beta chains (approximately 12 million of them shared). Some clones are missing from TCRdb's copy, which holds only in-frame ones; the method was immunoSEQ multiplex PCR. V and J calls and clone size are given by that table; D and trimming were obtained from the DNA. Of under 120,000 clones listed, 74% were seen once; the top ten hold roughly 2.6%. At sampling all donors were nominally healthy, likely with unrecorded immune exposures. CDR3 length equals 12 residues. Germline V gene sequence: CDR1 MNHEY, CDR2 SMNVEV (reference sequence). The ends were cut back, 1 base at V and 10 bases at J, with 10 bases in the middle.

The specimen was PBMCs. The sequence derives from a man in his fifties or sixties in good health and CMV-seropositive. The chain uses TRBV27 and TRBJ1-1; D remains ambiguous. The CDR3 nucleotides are TGTGCCAGCAGTTTATTGAAAGGGAGAGCTTTCTTT. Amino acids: CASSLLKGRAFF.